This T cell receptor beta chain was profiled in a study of human T cells and chemical hapten exposure. This CDR3 contains 15 residues. V gave up 5 bases and J gave up 0 bases, with 8 bases separating them. CDR1 and CDR2 from the germline V gene are SNHLY and FYNNEI. The time point denotes: patch test 1, 2 weeks after DPC sensitization. Indicated treatment: therapeutic diphenylcyclopropenone sensitization with weekly scalp DPC. The template was total RNA from unfractionated whole blood. Each CDR3 protein gets one entry after TCRdb re-called the RACE reads with MiXCR. The sample consists of more than 65,000 distinct CDR3 sequences, approximately 29% of them appearing once. In its sample, this clonotype was seen a few times.

The sequence was obtained from a man between 35 and 55 years old with alopecia areata. Some clones in this sample may be carry-over from other donors' samples. The rearrangement links TRBV2 to TRBJ1-6; no clear D gene. This specimen was whole blood, taken in connection with sensitization to the hapten diphenylcyclopropenone (DPC). CDR3 sequence reads: CASSTQDSYNSPLHF. CDR3 DNA: TGTGCCAGCAGTACCCAGGACTCCTATAATTCACCCCTCCACTTT.